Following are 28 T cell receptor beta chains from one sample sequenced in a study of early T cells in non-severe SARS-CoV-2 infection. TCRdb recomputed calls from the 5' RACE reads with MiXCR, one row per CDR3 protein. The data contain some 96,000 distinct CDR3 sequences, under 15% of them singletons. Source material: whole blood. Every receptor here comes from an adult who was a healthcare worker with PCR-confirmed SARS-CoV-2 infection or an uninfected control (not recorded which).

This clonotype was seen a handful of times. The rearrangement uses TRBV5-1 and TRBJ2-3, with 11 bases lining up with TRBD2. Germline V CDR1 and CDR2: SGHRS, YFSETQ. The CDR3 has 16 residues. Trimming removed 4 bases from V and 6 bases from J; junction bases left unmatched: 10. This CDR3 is CASSPGLADRVDTQYF. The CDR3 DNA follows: TGCGCCAGCAGCCCGGGACTAGCGGATCGCGTCGATACGCAGTATTTT.

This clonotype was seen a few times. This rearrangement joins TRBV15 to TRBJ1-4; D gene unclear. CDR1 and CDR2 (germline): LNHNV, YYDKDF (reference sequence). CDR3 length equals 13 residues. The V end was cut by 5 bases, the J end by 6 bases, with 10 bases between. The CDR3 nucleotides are TGTGCCACCAGCGCGCAACCTCATGAAAAACTGTTTTTT. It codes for CATSAQPHEKLFF.

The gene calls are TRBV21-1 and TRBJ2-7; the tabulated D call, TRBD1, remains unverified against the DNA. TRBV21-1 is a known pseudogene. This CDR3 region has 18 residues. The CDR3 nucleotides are TGTGCCAGCAGCAAACGCCCCCCTCAGGGCGGGAGTGCTTACGAGCAGTACTTC. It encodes CASSKRPPQGGSAYEQYF.

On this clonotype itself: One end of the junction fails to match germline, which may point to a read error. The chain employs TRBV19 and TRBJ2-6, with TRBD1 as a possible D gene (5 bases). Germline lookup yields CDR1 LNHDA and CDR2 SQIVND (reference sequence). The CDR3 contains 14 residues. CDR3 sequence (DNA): TGTGCCAGTCATCCTTGGGAAGGGGCCAACGTCCTCACTTTC. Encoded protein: CASHPWEGANVLTF.

The CDR3 region is CSANQGMNEQYF. In DNA form, the CDR3 reads TGCAGTGCTAATCAGGGGATGAACGAGCAGTACTTC. The chain recombines TRBV20-1 with TRBJ2-7; D is possibly TRBD1 (6 bases). The germline V and J ends were trimmed by 4 bases and 5 bases, with 12 bases remaining between them. The length of the CDR3 is 12 residues. CDR1 is DFQATT, CDR2 SNEGSKA, per germline (reference sequence).

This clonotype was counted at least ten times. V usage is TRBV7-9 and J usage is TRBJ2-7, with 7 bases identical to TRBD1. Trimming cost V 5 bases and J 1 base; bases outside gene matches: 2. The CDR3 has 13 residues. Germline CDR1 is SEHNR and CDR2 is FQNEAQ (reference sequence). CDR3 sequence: CASSPGQSYEQYF. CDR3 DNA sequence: TGTGCCAGCAGCCCGGGACAGTCCTACGAGCAGTACTTC.

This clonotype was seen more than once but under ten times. CDR3: CASSASGTIKNEQFF. The CDR3, as DNA: TGTGCCAGCAGTGCGAGCGGGACAATCAAGAATGAGCAGTTCTTC. J is TRBJ2-1 and V is TRBV28, with a possible D match to TRBD2 (7 bases). The CDR3 totals 15 residues. The germline gives CDR1 MDHEN, CDR2 SYDVKM. V was cut by 5 bases and J by 7 bases, with 18 bases left in between.

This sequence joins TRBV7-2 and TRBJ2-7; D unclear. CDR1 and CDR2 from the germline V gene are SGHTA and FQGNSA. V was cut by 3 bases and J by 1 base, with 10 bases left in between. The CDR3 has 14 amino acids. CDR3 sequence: CASSFIGLSYEQYF. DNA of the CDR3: TGTGCCAGCAGCTTCATAGGTTTGTCCTACGAGCAGTACTTC.

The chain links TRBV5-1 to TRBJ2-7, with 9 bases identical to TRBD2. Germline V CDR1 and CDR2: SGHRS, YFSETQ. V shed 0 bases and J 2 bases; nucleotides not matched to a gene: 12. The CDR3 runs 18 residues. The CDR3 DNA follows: TGCGCCAGCAGCTTGGCGGATACTAGCGGGTGCCCCCCCTACGAGCAGTACTTC. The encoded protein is CASSLADTSGCPPYEQYF.

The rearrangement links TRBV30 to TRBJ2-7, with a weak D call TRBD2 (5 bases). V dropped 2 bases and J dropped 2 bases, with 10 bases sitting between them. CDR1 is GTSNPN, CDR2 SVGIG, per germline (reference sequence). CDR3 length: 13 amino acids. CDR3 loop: CAWSPGWAYEQYF. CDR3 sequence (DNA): TGTGCCTGGAGTCCGGGGTGGGCCTACGAGCAGTACTTC.

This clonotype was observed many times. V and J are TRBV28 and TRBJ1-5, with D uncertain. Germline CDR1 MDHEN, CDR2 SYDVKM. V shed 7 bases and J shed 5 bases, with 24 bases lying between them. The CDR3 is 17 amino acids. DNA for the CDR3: TGTGCCAGCAAAGGTTGGAAAAAATCGAGGGCCGATCAGCCCCAGCATTTT. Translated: CASKGWKKSRADQPQHF.

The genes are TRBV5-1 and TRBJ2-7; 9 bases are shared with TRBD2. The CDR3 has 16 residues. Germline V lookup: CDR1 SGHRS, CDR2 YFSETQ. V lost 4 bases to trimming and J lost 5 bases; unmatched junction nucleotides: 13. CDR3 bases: TGCGCCAGCAGCAAACGGCCCCAGCGGGAGGCCCACGAGCAGTACTTC. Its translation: CASSKRPQREAHEQYF.

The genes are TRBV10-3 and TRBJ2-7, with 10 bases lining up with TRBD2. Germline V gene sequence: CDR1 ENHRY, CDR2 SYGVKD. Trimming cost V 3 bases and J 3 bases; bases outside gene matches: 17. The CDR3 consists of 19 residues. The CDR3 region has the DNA TGTGCCATCAGTGACCTCCGGACGGGTACAAGGACTAGCGGCTACGAGCAGTACTTC. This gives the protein CAISDLRTGTRTSGYEQYF.

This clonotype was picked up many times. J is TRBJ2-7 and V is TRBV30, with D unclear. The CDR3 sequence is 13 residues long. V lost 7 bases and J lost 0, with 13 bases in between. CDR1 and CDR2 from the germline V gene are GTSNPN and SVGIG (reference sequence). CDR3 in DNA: TGTGCCTCCAGTACGGTGCGCTCCTACGAGCAGTACTTC. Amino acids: CASSTVRSYEQYF.

CDR3: CSVEEAGGYNEQFF. The DNA of the CDR3 is TGCAGCGTTGAGGAAGCGGGAGGGTACAATGAGCAGTTCTTC. The chain combines TRBV29-1 with TRBJ2-1, with 10 positions matching TRBD2. Germline V gene sequence: CDR1 SQVTM, CDR2 ANQGSEA. The CDR3 is 14 amino acids. Losses at the gene ends were 3 bases for V and 4 bases for J; bases not matched to a gene: 3.

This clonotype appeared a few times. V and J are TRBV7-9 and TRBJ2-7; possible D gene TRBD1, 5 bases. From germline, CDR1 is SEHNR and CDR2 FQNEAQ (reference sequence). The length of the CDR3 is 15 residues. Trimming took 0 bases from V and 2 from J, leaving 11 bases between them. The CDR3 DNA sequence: TGTGCCAGCAGCTTAGCGCAGGGTACAACCTACGAGCAGTACTTC. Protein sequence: CASSLAQGTTYEQYF.

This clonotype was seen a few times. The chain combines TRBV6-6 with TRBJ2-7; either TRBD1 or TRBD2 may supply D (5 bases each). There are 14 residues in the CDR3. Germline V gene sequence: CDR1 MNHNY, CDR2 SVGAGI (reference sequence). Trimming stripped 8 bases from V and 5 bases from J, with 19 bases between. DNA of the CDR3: TGTGCCAGCCAGGGTAGGGTAGCGAGCCACGAGCAGTACTTC. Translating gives CASQGRVASHEQYF.

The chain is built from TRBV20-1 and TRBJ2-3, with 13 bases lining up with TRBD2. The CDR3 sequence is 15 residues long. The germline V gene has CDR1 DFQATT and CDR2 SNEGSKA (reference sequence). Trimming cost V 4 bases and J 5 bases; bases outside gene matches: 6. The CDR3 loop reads CSATGLAGSRDTQYF. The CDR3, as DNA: TGCAGTGCTACGGGACTAGCGGGGAGTAGAGATACGCAGTATTTT.

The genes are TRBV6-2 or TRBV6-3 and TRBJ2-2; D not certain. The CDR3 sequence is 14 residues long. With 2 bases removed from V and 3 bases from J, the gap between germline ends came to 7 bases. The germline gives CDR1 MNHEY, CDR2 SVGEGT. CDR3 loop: CASSYGRDTGELFF. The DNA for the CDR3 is TGTGCCAGCAGTTACGGGCGAGACACCGGGGAGCTGTTTTTT.

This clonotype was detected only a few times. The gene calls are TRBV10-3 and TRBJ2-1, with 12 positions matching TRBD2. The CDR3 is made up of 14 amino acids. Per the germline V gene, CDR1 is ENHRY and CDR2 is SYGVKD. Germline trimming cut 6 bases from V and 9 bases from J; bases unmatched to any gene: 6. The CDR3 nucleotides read TGTGCCATCAGCCGACTAGCGGGAGAGGGTGAGCAGTTCTTC. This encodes CAISRLAGEGEQFF.

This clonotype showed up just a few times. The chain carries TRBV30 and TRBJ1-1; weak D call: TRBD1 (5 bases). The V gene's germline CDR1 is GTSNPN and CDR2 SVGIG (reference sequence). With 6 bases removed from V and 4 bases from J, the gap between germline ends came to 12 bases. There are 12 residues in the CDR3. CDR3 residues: CACRRGTTEAFF. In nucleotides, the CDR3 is TGTGCCTGCAGACGGGGGACCACTGAAGCTTTCTTT.

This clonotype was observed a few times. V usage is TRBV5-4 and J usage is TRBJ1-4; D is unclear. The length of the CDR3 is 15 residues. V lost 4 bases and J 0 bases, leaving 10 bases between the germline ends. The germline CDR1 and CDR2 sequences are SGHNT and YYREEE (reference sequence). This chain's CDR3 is CASSRKSATNEKLFF. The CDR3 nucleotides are TGTGCCAGCAGCCGGAAGTCTGCAACTAATGAAAAACTGTTTTTT.

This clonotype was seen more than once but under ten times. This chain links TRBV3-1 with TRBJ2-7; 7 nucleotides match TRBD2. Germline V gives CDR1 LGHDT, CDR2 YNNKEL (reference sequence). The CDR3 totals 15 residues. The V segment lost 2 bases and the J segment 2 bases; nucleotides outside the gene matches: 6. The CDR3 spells CASSQRGRGAYEQYF. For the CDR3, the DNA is TGTGCCAGCAGCCAAAGAGGGAGGGGCGCCTACGAGCAGTACTTC.

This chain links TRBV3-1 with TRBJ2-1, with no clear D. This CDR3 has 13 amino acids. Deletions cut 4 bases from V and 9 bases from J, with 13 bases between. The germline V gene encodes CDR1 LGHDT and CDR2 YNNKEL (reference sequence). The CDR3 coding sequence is TGTGCCAGCAGCCTTGGGCTATCAGCTGAGCAGTTCTTC. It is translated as CASSLGLSAEQFF.

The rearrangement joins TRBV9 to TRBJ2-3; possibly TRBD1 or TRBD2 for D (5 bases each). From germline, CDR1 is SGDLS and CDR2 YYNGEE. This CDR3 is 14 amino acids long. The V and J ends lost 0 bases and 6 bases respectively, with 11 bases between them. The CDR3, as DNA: TGTGCCAGCAGCGTAGGGGGCGAGGGGGATACGCAGTATTTT. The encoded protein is CASSVGGEGDTQYF. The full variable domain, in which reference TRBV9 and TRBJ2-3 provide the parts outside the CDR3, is DSGVTQTPKHLITATGQRVTLRCSPRSGDLSVYWYQQSLDQGLQFLIQYYNGEERAKGNILERFSAQQFPDLHSELNLSSLELGDSALYFCASSVGGEGDTQYFGPGTRLTVL.

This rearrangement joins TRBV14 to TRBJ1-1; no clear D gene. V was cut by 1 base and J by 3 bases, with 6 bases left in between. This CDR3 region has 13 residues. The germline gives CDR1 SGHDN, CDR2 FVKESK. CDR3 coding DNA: TGTGCCAGCAGCCAAGCGGGCTACACTGAAGCTTTCTTT. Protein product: CASSQAGYTEAFF.

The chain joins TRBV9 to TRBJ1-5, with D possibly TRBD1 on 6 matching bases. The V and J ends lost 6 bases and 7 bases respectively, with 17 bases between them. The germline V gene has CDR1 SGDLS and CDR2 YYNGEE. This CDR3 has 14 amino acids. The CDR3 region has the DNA TGTGCCAGCACCCCAGGGGCACTGGGGCAGCCCCAGCATTTT. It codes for CASTPGALGQPQHF.

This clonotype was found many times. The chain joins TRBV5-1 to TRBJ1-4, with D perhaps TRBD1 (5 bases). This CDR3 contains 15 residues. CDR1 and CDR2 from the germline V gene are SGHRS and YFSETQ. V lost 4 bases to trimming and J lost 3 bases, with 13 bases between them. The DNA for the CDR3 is TGCGCCAGCAGCGACACTCAGGGCTCTAATGAAAAACTGTTTTTT. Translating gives CASSDTQGSNEKLFF.